The entry that follows covers one T cell receptor (beta chain) sequence. Its antigen is not known. V dropped 1 base and J dropped 9 bases, with 16 bases sitting between them. CDR1 and CDR2 (germline): SGHNT, YENEEA. The CDR3 totals 15 residues. This table comes from immunoSEQ multiplex PCR, and its TCRdb copy is limited to in-frame clones, with some not included. The table lists about 140,000 clones, approximately 90% of them singletons. These data belong to a study of T cell responses to AZD1222 COVID-19 vaccine. In the study overall: Pooling was applied to second doses at about 4 or about 12 weeks. General study results and limits: Mostly white British, mostly female donors; authors suggested clonal diversity may be underestimated. The peak T cell response came first, and repertoires were sampled only after it. Spike-wide coverage was observed for vaccine-associated CD4 TCRs, with dominant responses at 160-218 and 743-854.

The sequence derives from an adult in good health. The chain links TRBV11-3 to TRBJ1-5; D not certain. This specimen consisted of peripheral blood, obtained on day 0 of AZD1222 vaccination. CDR3 in amino acids: CASSLVETNYPPQHF. Here the CDR3 DNA reads TGTGCCAGCAGCTTAGTCGAGACCAATTACCCGCCCCAGCATTTT.